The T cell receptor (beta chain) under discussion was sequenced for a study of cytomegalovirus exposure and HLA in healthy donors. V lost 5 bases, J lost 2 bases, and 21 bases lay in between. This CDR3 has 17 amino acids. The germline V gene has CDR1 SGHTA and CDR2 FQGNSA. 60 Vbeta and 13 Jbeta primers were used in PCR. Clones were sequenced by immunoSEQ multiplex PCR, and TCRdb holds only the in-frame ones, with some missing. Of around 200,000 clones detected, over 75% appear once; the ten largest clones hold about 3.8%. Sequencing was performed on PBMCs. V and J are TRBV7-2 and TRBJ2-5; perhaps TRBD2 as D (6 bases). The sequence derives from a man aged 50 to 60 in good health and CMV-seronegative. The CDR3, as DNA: TGTGCCAGCAGCCCCGGGACGGCTGCGGGGCTGCAAGAGACCCAGTACTTC. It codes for CASSPGTAAGLQETQYF.